These 12 T cell receptor beta chains were all obtained from the same sample, sequenced in a study of control samples from healthy donors and cancer patients. The table came from immunoSEQ multiplex PCR; TCRdb's copy has only in-frame clones and leaves some out. This table has some 95,000 clones, about 79% appearing once. Sequenced: blood. These receptors originate from a woman aged 25-40 years in good health.

The chain is built from TRBV7-9 and TRBJ1-1; D gene unclear. The CDR3 has 14 amino acids. Trimming left V 2 bases short and J 8 bases short, with 15 bases between. Germline CDR1 and CDR2: SEHNR and FQNEAQ (reference sequence). The CDR3 reads CASSLISLDVEAFF. The CDR3 nucleotides read TGTGCCAGCAGCTTAATAAGTTTGGACGTCGAAGCTTTCTTT. Full variable domain (rest looked up from reference TRBV7-9 and TRBJ1-1): DTGVSQNPRHKITKRGQNVTFRCDPISEHNRLYWYRQTLGQGPEFLTYFQNEAQLEKSRLLSDRFSAERPKGSFSTLEIQRTEQGDSAMYLCASSLISLDVEAFFGQGTRLTVV.

The chain employs TRBV24-1 and TRBJ2-5, with TRBD1 matching 9 bases. With 4 bases clipped from V and 6 bases from J, the junction kept 14 bases outside the gene matches. The CDR3 contains 17 residues. Germline V lookup: CDR1 KGHDR, CDR2 SFDVKD. Here the CDR3 DNA reads TGTGCCACCAGTGACCGCCTACCGGGACAGGGCGGACAGACCCAGTACTTC. Its protein product is CATSDRLPGQGGQTQYF.

This chain uses TRBV12-3 or TRBV12-4 with TRBJ2-3; a weak D match, TRBD2 (5 bases). Trimming removed 3 bases from V and 1 base from J, with 5 bases in between. The CDR3 has 13 residues. This CDR3 is CASSFGGTDTQYF. Written as DNA, the CDR3 is TGTGCCAGCAGTTTCGGGGGCACAGATACGCAGTATTTT.

This clone was counted a single time. In the same sample, other DNA sequences code for this CDR3. This sequence joins TRBV6-4 and TRBJ2-1; 12 bases align to TRBD1. The CDR3 contains 16 residues. The germline V gene has CDR1 MRHNA and CDR2 SNTAGT. Trimming took 4 bases from V and 8 from J; bases not matched to a gene: 9. CDR3 protein: CASSVGSGTGGDEQFF. Written as DNA, the CDR3 is TGTGCCAGCAGTGTGGGGTCCGGGACAGGGGGCGATGAGCAGTTCTTC.

The V and J genes are TRBV6-5 and TRBJ2-1; 8 bases map to TRBD2. V lost 1 base and J lost 5; bases outside the gene matches: 4. CDR3 size: 15 residues. CDR1 is MNHEY and CDR2 is SVGAGI in the germline V gene. The chain's CDR3 is CASSYFTGGDNEQFF. In DNA, the CDR3 is TGTGCCAGCAGTTACTTTACGGGGGGGGACAATGAGCAGTTCTTC.

The chain couples TRBV11-2 to TRBJ2-2, with 8 bases aligning to TRBD2. V trimming: 5 bases; J trimming: 3 bases; junction bases outside the gene matches: 8. The germline V gene encodes CDR1 SGHAT and CDR2 FQNNGV. There are 16 residues in the CDR3. The CDR3 region is CASSPLPGGYTGELFF. The CDR3 nucleotides are TGTGCCAGCAGCCCCCTGCCGGGGGGGTACACCGGGGAGCTGTTTTTT.

This chain connects TRBV6-5 to TRBJ1-4; the match to TRBD1 covers 10 bases. V lost 6 bases and J lost 13; bases outside the gene matches: 11. CDR1 MNHEY and CDR2 SVGAGI come from the germline V gene. CDR3 length: 14 amino acids. CDR3 protein: CASSPGQGRGRLFF. CDR3 nucleotide sequence: TGTGCCAGCAGCCCGGGACAGGGGCGAGGGAGACTGTTTTTT.

This clone is a singleton in its sample. The gene calls are TRBV2 and TRBJ2-3; unclear D gene. Trimming cost V 2 bases and J 2 bases, with 8 bases left between them. Germline CDR1 is SNHLY and CDR2 is FYNNEI. CDR3 length: 14 amino acids. CDR3 in DNA: TGTGCCAGCAGTGAACGGCGGAACACAGATACGCAGTATTTT. Protein: CASSERRNTDTQYF.

The CDR3 protein is CASSRTGTEQFF. The CDR3 DNA reads TGTGCCAGCAGCCGGACAGGGACTGAGCAGTTCTTC. This chain uses TRBV6-5 with TRBJ2-1; 8 nucleotides align to TRBD1. Per germline, CDR1 MNHEY and CDR2 SVGAGI. This CDR3 has 12 amino acids. With 6 bases clipped from V and 9 bases from J, the junction kept 4 bases outside the gene matches.

The chain links TRBV10-3 to TRBJ1-1; D remains unclear. Trimming stripped 3 bases from V and 3 bases from J, with 14 bases between. Germline values: CDR1 ENHRY, CDR2 SYGVKD. The CDR3 loop spans 15 amino acids. CDR3 nucleotide sequence: TGTGCCATCAGTGAAGAGCCCACGTTGGACACTGAAGCTTTCTTT. It is translated as CAISEEPTLDTEAFF.

The CDR3 coding sequence is TGCGCCAGCAGCTCGACCGGGACAGCGACAGATACGCAGTATTTT. Translated: CASSSTGTATDTQYF. The gene calls are TRBV5-1 and TRBJ2-3; TRBD1 matches 7 bases. Germline CDR1 reads SGHRS; CDR2 reads YFSETQ. The CDR3 spans 15 residues. The V gene end was trimmed by 3 bases and the J gene end by 3 bases; junction bases not matched to a gene: 7.

The V and J genes are TRBV27 and TRBJ2-3; 8 bases are a match to TRBD1. The junction had 2 bases not matched to a gene; V was cut back by 6 bases and J by 0 bases. The germline V gene has CDR1 MNHEY and CDR2 SMNVEV (reference sequence). The CDR3 is made up of 14 amino acids. The CDR3 nucleotides are TGTGCCAGCAGAAGGGACAGGAGCACAGATACGCAGTATTTT. Protein sequence: CASRRDRSTDTQYF.